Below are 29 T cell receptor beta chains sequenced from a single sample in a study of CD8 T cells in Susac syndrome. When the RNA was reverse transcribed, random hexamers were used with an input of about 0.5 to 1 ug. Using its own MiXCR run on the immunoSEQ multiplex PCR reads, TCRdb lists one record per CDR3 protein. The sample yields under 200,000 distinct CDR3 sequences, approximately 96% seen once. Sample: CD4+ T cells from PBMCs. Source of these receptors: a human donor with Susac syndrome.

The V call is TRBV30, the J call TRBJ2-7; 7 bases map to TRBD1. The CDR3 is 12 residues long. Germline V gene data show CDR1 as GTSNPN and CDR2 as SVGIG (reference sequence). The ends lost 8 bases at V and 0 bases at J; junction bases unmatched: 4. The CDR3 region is CAGTVLSYEQYF. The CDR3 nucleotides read TGTGCCGGGACAGTCCTCTCCTACGAGCAGTACTTC.

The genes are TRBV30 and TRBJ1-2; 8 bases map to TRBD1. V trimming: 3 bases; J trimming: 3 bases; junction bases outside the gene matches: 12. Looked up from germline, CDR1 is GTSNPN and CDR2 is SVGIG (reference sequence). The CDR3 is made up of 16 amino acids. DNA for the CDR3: TGTGCCTGGAGCGTCCCCCTCATGACAGGGGACTATGGCTACACCTTC. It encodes CAWSVPLMTGDYGYTF.

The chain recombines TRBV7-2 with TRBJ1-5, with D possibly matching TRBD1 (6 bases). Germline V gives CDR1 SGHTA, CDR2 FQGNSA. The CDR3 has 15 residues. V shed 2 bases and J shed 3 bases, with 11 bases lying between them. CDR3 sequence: CASSLITGINQPQHF. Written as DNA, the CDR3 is TGTGCCAGCAGCTTAATCACAGGGATCAATCAGCCCCAGCATTTT.

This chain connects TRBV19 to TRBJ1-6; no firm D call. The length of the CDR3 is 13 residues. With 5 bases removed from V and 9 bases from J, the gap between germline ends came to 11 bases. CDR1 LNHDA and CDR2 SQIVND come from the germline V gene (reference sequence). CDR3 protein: CASSPTSSSPLHF. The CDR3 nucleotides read TGTGCCAGTAGTCCCACGTCGAGTTCACCCCTCCACTTT.

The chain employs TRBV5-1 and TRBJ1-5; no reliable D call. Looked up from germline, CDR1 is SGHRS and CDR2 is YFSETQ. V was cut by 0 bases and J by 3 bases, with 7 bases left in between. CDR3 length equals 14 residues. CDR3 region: CASSLDSPNQPQHF. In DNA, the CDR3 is TGCGCCAGCAGCTTGGACAGCCCCAATCAGCCCCAGCATTTT.

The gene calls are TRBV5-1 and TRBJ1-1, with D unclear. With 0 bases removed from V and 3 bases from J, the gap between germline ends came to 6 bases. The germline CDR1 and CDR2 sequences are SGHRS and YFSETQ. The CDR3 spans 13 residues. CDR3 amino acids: CASSLEADTEAFF. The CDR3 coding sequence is TGCGCCAGCAGCTTGGAGGCAGACACTGAAGCTTTCTTT.

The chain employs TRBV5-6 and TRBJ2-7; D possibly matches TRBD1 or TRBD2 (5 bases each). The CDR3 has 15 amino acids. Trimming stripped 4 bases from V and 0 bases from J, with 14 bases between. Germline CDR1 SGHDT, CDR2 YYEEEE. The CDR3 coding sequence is TGTGCCAGCAGCCTCTGGGACCGGACCTCCTACGAGCAGTACTTC. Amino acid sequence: CASSLWDRTSYEQYF.

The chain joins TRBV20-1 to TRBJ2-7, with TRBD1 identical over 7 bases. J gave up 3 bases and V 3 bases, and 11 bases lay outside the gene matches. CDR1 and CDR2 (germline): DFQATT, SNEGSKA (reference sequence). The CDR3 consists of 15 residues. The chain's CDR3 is CSARDPGTAVYEQYF. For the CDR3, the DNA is TGCAGTGCTAGGGACCCCGGGACAGCGGTCTACGAGCAGTACTTC.

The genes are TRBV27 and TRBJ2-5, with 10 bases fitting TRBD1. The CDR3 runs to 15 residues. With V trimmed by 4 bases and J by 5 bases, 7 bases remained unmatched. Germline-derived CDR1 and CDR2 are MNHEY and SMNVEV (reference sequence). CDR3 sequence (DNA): TGTGCCAGCAGTTCCCCGACAGGGGGCGCGGAGACCCAGTACTTC. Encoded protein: CASSSPTGGAETQYF.

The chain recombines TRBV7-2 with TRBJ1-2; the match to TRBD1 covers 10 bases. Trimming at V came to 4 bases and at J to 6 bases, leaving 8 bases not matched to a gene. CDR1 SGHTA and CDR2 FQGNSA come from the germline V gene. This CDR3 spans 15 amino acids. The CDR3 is CASSYQTGGNDGYTF. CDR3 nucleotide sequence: TGTGCCAGCAGCTACCAGACAGGGGGCAACGATGGCTACACCTTC. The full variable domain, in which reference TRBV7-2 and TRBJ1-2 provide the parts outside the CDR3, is GAGVSQSPSNKVTEKGKDVELRCDPISGHTALYWYRQSLGQGLEFLIYFQGNSAPDKSGLPSDRFSAERTGGSVSTLTIQRTQQEDSAVYLCASSYQTGGNDGYTFGSGTRLTVV.

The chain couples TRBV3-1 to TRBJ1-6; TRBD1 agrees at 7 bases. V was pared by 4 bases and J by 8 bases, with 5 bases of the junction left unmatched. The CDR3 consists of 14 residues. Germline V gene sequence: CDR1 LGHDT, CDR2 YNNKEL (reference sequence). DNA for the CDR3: TGTGCCAGCAGCCGAGACAGGGCGGATTCACCCCTCCACTTT. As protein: CASSRDRADSPLHF.

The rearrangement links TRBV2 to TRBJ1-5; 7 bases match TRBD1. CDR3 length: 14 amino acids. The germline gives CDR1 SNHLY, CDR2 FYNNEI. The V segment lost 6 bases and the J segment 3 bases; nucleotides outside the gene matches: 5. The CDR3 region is CASSSQGVNQPQHF. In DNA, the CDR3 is TGTGCCAGCAGCTCGCAGGGGGTCAATCAGCCCCAGCATTTT.

CDR3 nucleotides: TGTGCCAGCAGCCCTACCGGGACAGGACCATCTGGCTACACCTTC. Translation: CASSPTGTGPSGYTF. This sequence joins TRBV7-9 and TRBJ1-2; 8 nucleotides line up with TRBD1. The CDR3 length is 15 residues. CDR1 is SEHNR, CDR2 FQNEAQ, per germline (reference sequence). V lost 5 bases to trimming and J lost 7 bases; unmatched junction nucleotides: 12.

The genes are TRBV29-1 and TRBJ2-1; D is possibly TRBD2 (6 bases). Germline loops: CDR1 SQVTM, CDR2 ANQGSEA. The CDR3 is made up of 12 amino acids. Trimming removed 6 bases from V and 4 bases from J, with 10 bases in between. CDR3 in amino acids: CSVHSGYNEQFF. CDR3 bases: TGCAGCGTCCATAGCGGATACAATGAGCAGTTCTTC.

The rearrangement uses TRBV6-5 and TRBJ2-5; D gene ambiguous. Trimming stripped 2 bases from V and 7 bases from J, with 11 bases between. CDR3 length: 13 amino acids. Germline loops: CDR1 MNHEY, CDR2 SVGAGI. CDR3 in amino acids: CASSYGPTGTQYF. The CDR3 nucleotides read TGTGCCAGCAGTTACGGGCCCACGGGGACCCAGTACTTC.

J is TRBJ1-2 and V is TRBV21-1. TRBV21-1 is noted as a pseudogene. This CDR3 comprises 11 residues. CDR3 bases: TGTGCCAGCAGCAAAGTGGGATTTAGGCTCTTC. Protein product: CASSKVGFRLF.

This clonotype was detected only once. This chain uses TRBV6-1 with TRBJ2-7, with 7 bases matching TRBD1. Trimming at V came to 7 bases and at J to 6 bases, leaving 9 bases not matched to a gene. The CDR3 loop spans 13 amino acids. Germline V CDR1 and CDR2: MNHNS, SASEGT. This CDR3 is CASKTRDRGEQYF. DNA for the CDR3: TGTGCCAGCAAAACCCGGGACAGAGGCGAGCAGTACTTC.

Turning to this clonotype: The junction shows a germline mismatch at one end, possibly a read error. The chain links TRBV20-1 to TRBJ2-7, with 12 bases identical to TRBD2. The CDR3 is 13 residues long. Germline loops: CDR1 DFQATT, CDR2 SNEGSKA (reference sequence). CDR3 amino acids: CSATRLAGDGLHF. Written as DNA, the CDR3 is TGCAGTGCTACCAGACTAGCGGGGGATGGCTTGCACTTC.

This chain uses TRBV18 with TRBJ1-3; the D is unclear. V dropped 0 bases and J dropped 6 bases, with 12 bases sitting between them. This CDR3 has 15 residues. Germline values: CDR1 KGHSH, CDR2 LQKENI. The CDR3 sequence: CASSPPGKAENTIYF. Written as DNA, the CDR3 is TGTGCCAGCTCACCACCAGGGAAAGCAGAAAACACCATATATTTT.

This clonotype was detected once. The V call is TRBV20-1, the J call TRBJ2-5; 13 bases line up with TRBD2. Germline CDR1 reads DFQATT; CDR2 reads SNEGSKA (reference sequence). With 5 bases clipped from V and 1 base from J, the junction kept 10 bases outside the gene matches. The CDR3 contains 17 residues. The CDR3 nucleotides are TGCAGTGCTTCACTAGCGGGGGGGCGTCAGGTCCAAGAGACCCAGTACTTC. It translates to CSASLAGGRQVQETQYF.

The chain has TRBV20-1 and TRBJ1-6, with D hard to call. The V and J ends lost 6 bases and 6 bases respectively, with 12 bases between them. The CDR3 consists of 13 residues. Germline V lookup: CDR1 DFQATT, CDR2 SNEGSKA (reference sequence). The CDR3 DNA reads TGCAGTGCAGCCGGACTCGCTAATTCACCCCTCCACTTT. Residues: CSAAGLANSPLHF.

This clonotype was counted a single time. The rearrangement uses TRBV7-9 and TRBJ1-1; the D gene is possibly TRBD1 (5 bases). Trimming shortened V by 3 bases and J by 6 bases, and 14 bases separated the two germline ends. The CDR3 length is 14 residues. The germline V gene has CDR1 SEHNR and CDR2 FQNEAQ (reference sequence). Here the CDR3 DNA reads TGTGCCAGCAGCTTCGGGGGTCCGGGCCCTGAAGCTTTCTTT. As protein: CASSFGGPGPEAFF.

The CDR3 loop reads CASSRDRVSSYNEQFF. DNA of the CDR3: TGTGCCAGCAGCCGGGACAGGGTTAGCTCCTACAATGAGCAGTTCTTC. The V gene is TRBV7-3, the J gene TRBJ2-1; 9 nucleotides agree with TRBD1. With V trimmed by 5 bases and J by 0 bases, 5 bases remained unmatched. Germline CDR1 reads SGHTA; CDR2 reads FQGTGA. The CDR3 contains 16 residues. Variable domain in full (rest from reference TRBV7-3 and TRBJ2-1): GAGVSQTPSNKVTEKGKYVELRCDPISGHTALYWYRQSLGQGPEFLIYFQGTGAADDSGLPNDRFFAVRPEGSVSTLKIQRTERGDSAVYLCASSRDRVSSYNEQFFGPGTRLTVL.

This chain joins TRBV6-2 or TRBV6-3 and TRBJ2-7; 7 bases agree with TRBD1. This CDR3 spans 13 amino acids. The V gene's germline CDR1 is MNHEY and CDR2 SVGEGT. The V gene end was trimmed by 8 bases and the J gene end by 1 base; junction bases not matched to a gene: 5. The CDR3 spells CASLGTASYEQYF. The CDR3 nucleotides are TGTGCCAGCCTCGGGACAGCTTCCTACGAGCAGTACTTC.

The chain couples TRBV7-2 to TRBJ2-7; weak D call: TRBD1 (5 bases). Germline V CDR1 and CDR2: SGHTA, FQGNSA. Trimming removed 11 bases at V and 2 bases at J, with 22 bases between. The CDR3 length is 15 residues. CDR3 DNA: TGTGCCCCACCGTATCCCGAGACAGCTACCTACGAGCAGTACTTC. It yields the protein CAPPYPETATYEQYF.

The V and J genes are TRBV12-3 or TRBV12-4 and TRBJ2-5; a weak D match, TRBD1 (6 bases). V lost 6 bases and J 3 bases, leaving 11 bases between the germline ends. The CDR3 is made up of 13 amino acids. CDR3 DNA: TGTGCCAGCAGACCGGACAGCGAAGAGACCCAGTACTTC. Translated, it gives CASRPDSEETQYF.

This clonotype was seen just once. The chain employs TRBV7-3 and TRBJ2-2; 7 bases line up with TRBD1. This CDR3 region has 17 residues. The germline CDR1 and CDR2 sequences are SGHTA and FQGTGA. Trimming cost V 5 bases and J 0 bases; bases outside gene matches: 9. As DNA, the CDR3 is TGTGCCAGCAGCCCGAGGACAGGCAAAGCGAACACCGGGGAGCTGTTTTTT. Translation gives CASSPRTGKANTGELFF.

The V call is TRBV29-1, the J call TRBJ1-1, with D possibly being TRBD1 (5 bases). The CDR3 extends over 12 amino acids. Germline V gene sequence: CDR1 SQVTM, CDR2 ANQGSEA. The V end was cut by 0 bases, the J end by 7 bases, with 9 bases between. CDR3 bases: TGCAGCGTTGAAGATCTAGGGGATGAAGCTTTCTTT. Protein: CSVEDLGDEAFF.

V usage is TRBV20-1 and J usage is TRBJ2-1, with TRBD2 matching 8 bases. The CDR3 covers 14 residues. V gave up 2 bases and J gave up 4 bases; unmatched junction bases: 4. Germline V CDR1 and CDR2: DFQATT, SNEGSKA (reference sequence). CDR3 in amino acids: CSARRSGEYNEQFF. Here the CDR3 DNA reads TGCAGTGCTAGACGTAGCGGGGAGTACAATGAGCAGTTCTTC.